These 26 T cell receptor beta chains were sequenced from one sample in a study of blood T cells in healthy people across ages. The use of a sample-barcoded 5' primer and a J-beta primer mix characterized a second PCR of roughly 6 to 11 cycles. In TCRdb, the 5' RACE reads were re-called with MiXCR into one record per CDR3 protein. The table lists fewer than 950,000 distinct CDR3 sequences, around 36% of them singletons, with around 13% in the top ten. The sample was blood. The source is a man younger than 35 in good health.

This clonotype was picked up a small number of times. The DNA of the CDR3 is TGTGCCAGCAGTTACTCAGGGTCCGACATTCAGTACTTC. Its translation: CASSYSGSDIQYF. The chain couples TRBV6-6 to TRBJ2-4, with unresolved D. Trimming shortened V by 0 bases and J by 8 bases, and 8 bases separated the two germline ends. The CDR3 spans 13 residues. Germline assignment: CDR1 MNHNY and CDR2 SVGAGI (reference sequence).

This clonotype showed up just a few times. V and J are TRBV12-3 or TRBV12-4 and TRBJ2-7; TRBD1 agrees at 8 bases. J gave up 5 bases and V 5 bases, and 8 bases lay outside the gene matches. The length of the CDR3 is 14 residues. The CDR3 region has the DNA TGTGCCAGCAGTGCCCGGACAGGGTGGAACGAGCAGTACTTC. It yields the protein CASSARTGWNEQYF.

The J gene is TRBJ1-4, the V gene TRBV12-3 or TRBV12-4; a possible D gene is TRBD1 (6 bases). V was pared by 6 bases and J by 8 bases, with 10 bases between. This CDR3 is 12 amino acids long. The DNA of the CDR3 is TGTGCCAGCAGGTCGGACAGCGAAAAACTGTTTTTT. Protein sequence: CASRSDSEKLFF.

This clonotype was seen at least ten times. The gene calls are TRBV28 and TRBJ2-5; possible D gene TRBD1, 6 bases. This CDR3 comprises 15 residues. V gave up 5 bases and J gave up 2 bases, with 15 bases separating them. Germline V gene data show CDR1 as MDHEN and CDR2 as SYDVKM. In DNA, the CDR3 is TGTGCCAGCAGTACCAGGTGGCAGGGGCAAGAGACCCAGTACTTC. It translates to CASSTRWQGQETQYF.

This clonotype has a count of ten or more. The chain employs TRBV12-5 and TRBJ2-7; D unclear. With 7 bases removed from V and 1 base from J, the gap between germline ends came to 17 bases. This CDR3 comprises 15 residues. The germline V gene has CDR1 LGHNT and CDR2 FRNRAP. This CDR3 reads CASAPSPATSYEQYF. CDR3 bases: TGTGCTAGTGCCCCCAGTCCGGCCACTTCCTACGAGCAGTACTTC.

The rearrangement links TRBV6-1 to TRBJ2-7, with unresolved D. In germline, CDR1 is MNHNS, CDR2 SASEGT. V lost 8 bases to trimming and J lost 3 bases, with 8 bases between them. The CDR3 spans 11 residues. DNA for the CDR3: TGTGCCAGCTATAGTAGCTACGAGCAGTACTTC. Amino acids: CASYSSYEQYF.

The chain combines TRBV28 with TRBJ1-3; D unresolved. The CDR3 runs to 15 residues. Trimming left V 5 bases short and J 0 bases short, with 11 bases between. The V gene's germline CDR1 is MDHEN and CDR2 SYDVKM. CDR3 amino acids: CASSPGGSSGNTIYF. The CDR3 bases are TGTGCCAGCAGTCCAGGCGGGAGCTCTGGAAACACCATATATTTT.

V gene TRBV5-1 combines with J gene TRBJ2-1; D assignment may be TRBD1 or TRBD2 (5 bases each). This CDR3 is 15 amino acids long. Germline lookup yields CDR1 SGHRS and CDR2 YFSETQ. Trimming removed 3 bases at V and 3 bases at J, with 13 bases between. CDR3 DNA: TGCGCCAGCAGCTCCGGGACGGTCGTCTACAATGAGCAGTTCTTC. Its translation is CASSSGTVVYNEQFF. The variable domain in full, with the rest retrieved from reference TRBV5-1 and TRBJ2-1, is KAGVTQTPRYLIKTRGQQVTLSCSPISGHRSVSWYQQTPGQGLQFLFEYFSETQRNKGNFPGRFSGRQFSNSRSEMNVSTLELGDSALYLCASSSGTVVYNEQFFGPGTRLTVL.

There are many counts of this clonotype. The rearrangement links TRBV12-3 or TRBV12-4 to TRBJ2-7, with D possibly being TRBD2 (6 bases). The CDR3 is 14 amino acids. Trimming removed 4 bases at V and 3 bases at J, with 13 bases between. CDR3 sequence (DNA): TGTGCCAGCAGTTATGGGACTCTAAGCTACGAGCAGTACTTC. It encodes CASSYGTLSYEQYF.

This clonotype was found a few times. This may be a read error, as it is one base from a much larger clone. The chain is built from TRBV12-3 or TRBV12-4 and TRBJ1-1, with 7 bases fitting TRBD1. V was clipped by 6 bases and J by 1 base; unmatched bases: 5. The CDR3 has 14 residues. CDR3 region: CASSPGTENTEAFF. The CDR3 DNA follows: TGTGCCAGCAGCCCCGGGACAGAGAACACTGAAGCTTTCTTT.

This clonotype was detected a few times. J is TRBJ2-1 and V is TRBV5-1; TRBD2 matches 15 bases. The CDR3 extends over 15 amino acids. Unmatched junction bases numbered 7, after V lost 5 bases and J lost 10 bases. CDR1 is SGHRS and CDR2 is YFSETQ in the germline V gene. CDR3 DNA: TGCGCCAGCAGAACCGGGACTAGCGGGGGGTGGGAGCAGTTCTTC. Translating it yields CASRTGTSGGWEQFF.

The genes are TRBV14 and TRBJ2-1; 8 bases fit TRBD1. The CDR3 is 15 residues long. Per the germline V gene, CDR1 is SGHDN and CDR2 is FVKESK. J lost 8 bases, V lost 4 bases, and 10 bases had no gene match. In nucleotides, the CDR3 is TGTGCCAGCAGCCCCTGGACAGGGTTGTCCGATGAGCAGTTCTTC. Its translation is CASSPWTGLSDEQFF.

This clonotype was observed many times. The chain recombines TRBV12-3 or TRBV12-4 with TRBJ2-7; 8 bases line up with TRBD1. There are 14 residues in the CDR3. The V gene end was trimmed by 8 bases and the J gene end by 2 bases; junction bases not matched to a gene: 8. The CDR3 is CASRPRTGPYEQYF. CDR3 in DNA: TGTGCCAGCCGACCAAGGACAGGGCCCTACGAGCAGTACTTC.

The chain carries TRBV29-1 and TRBJ1-2, with TRBD1 as a possible D gene (5 bases). CDR3 size: 12 residues. Germline V gene data show CDR1 as SQVTM and CDR2 as ANQGSEA. V dropped 4 bases and J dropped 4 bases, with 10 bases sitting between them. DNA of the CDR3: TGCAGCGTTGTGGGGCAGATCTATGGCTACACCTTC. Translation: CSVVGQIYGYTF.

In this sample, this clonotype turned up many times. The chain joins TRBV7-2 to TRBJ2-1, with 10 bases matching TRBD2. J was trimmed by 6 bases and V by 0 bases; bases with no gene match: 2. The germline V gene encodes CDR1 SGHTA and CDR2 FQGNSA. The CDR3 has 15 residues. CDR3 in amino acids: CASSLAERGGNEQFF. The DNA of the CDR3 is TGTGCCAGCAGCTTAGCTGAGCGGGGGGGCAATGAGCAGTTCTTC.

This chain connects TRBV5-6 to TRBJ2-7; the D is unclear. V was clipped by 7 bases and J by 0 bases, with 14 bases between them. Germline V gene lookup returns CDR1 SGHDT and CDR2 YYEEEE. The CDR3 length is 14 residues. Here the CDR3 DNA reads TGTGCCAGCGGCCTATCCTCCTACTCCTACGAGCAGTACTTC. The encoded protein is CASGLSSYSYEQYF.

The chain is built from TRBV4-1 and TRBJ2-5, with 8 bases fitting TRBD1. Per germline, CDR1 MGHRA and CDR2 YSYEKL. Trimming took 5 bases from V and 4 from J; bases not matched to a gene: 9. This CDR3 is built from 15 residues. The CDR3 spells CASSDGQGSVETQYF. In DNA, the CDR3 is TGCGCCAGCAGCGACGGACAGGGTAGCGTAGAGACCCAGTACTTC.

This clonotype turned up a few times. This chain uses TRBV19 with TRBJ2-5; 7 bases are a match to TRBD2. Germline values: CDR1 LNHDA, CDR2 SQIVND (reference sequence). V lost 5 bases and J lost 5; bases outside the gene matches: 8. The CDR3 consists of 14 residues. The CDR3 region has the DNA TGTGCCAGTAGTCGAGGACTAGTATCGGAGACCCAGTACTTC. The encoded protein is CASSRGLVSETQYF.

This clonotype was picked up a small number of times. The chain recombines TRBV20-1 with TRBJ2-1; TRBD2 matches 10 bases. V gave up 0 bases and J gave up 5 bases; unmatched junction bases: 7. CDR3 size: 16 residues. Germline CDR1 reads DFQATT; CDR2 reads SNEGSKA (reference sequence). CDR3 DNA sequence: TGCAGTGCTAGAGATACCGGGACTAGCGACAACAATGAGCAGTTCTTC. Translated: CSARDTGTSDNNEQFF.

In its sample, this clonotype was seen many times. The V call is TRBV5-1, the J call TRBJ2-1, with TRBD1 matching over 9 bases. Germline CDR1 SGHRS, CDR2 YFSETQ. V dropped 0 bases and J dropped 8; count of bases not matched to a gene: 12. The CDR3 runs to 17 residues. The CDR3 protein is CASSLGGPDRGFDEQFF. The CDR3 DNA follows: TGCGCCAGCAGCTTGGGGGGCCCGGACAGGGGTTTCGATGAGCAGTTCTTC.

This clonotype was observed a handful of times. This sequence joins TRBV4-3 and TRBJ2-3; 8 positions agree with TRBD1. CDR1 and CDR2 (germline): LGHNA, YSLEER. There are 17 residues in the CDR3. J was trimmed by 1 base and V by 4 bases; bases with no gene match: 10. This CDR3 reads CASSPSLMDRGTDTQYF. DNA of the CDR3: TGCGCCAGCAGCCCGTCCCTGATGGACAGGGGCACAGATACGCAGTATTTT.

V usage is TRBV7-9 and J usage is TRBJ2-1; TRBD2 matches at 12 bases. Germline V gene data show CDR1 as SEHNR and CDR2 as FQNEAQ (reference sequence). The CDR3 covers 16 residues. V trimming: 10 bases; J trimming: 0 bases; junction bases outside the gene matches: 7. The CDR3 is CAIPLAGGLSYNEQFF. In nucleotides, the CDR3 is TGTGCCATTCCACTAGCGGGGGGCCTCTCCTACAATGAGCAGTTCTTC.

This sequence joins TRBV6-1 and TRBJ2-7; 10 positions agree with TRBD1. V shed 3 bases, J shed 5 bases, and the junction held 10 bases outside the gene matches. Germline CDR1 reads MNHNS; CDR2 reads SASEGT. The CDR3 spans 16 residues. The CDR3 here is CASSDNDRGRVHEQYF. CDR3 DNA: TGTGCCAGCAGTGACAACGACAGGGGGCGCGTCCACGAGCAGTACTTC.

This clonotype was counted at least ten times. V gene TRBV20-1 combines with J gene TRBJ2-1; 12 nucleotides agree with TRBD2. The V gene's germline CDR1 is DFQATT and CDR2 SNEGSKA (reference sequence). V lost 4 bases, J lost 2 bases, and 3 bases stayed unmatched. The CDR3 totals 15 residues. CDR3 in amino acids: CSAKLAGGTYNEQFF. Here the CDR3 DNA reads TGCAGTGCTAAACTAGCGGGGGGAACCTACAATGAGCAGTTCTTC.

There are a few counts of this clonotype. The chain recombines TRBV4-3 with TRBJ2-5; D is perhaps TRBD1 (6 bases). Germline V gene lookup returns CDR1 LGHNA and CDR2 YSLEER. CDR3 size: 15 residues. The V gene lost 0 bases and the J gene lost 7 bases, with 15 bases spanning the gap. The CDR3 DNA follows: TGCGCCAGCAGCCAAGATAATCCAGGGGCAGGGACCCAGTACTTC. Its protein product is CASSQDNPGAGTQYF.

This clonotype turned up a few times. The chain is built from TRBV20-1 and TRBJ1-2, with D hard to call. CDR1 and CDR2 (germline): DFQATT, SNEGSKA (reference sequence). The CDR3 spans 14 residues. Trimming removed 1 base at V and 2 bases at J, with 11 bases between. The CDR3 protein is CSARVGAANYGYTF. The CDR3 bases are TGCAGTGCTAGAGTGGGAGCAGCGAACTATGGCTACACCTTC.